What follows are 26 T cell receptor beta chains derived from one specimen sequenced in a study of shared T cell receptors in the human thymus. Produced via immunoSEQ multiplex PCR; TCRdb's table is partial and in-frame only. In the table there are almost 550,000 clones, 78% of which are singletons. This sample was also put to use in a study of human thymus T cells.

The source material was thymocytes. The receptors were sampled from a boy in the first two years of life with a congenital heart defect.

In nucleotides, the CDR3 is TGTGCCTGGAGTCGACGGGACATTAATCAGCCCCAGCATTTT. Translated, it gives CAWSRRDINQPQHF. The chain employs TRBV30 and TRBJ1-5; tentative D call: TRBD1 (6 bases). V shed 2 bases and J shed 4 bases, with 12 bases lying between them. CDR3 length equals 14 residues. The germline CDR1 and CDR2 sequences are GTSNPN and SVGIG (reference sequence).

A few counts support this clone. The V and J genes are TRBV7-9 and TRBJ2-1; 7 bases are shared with TRBD1. This CDR3 spans 18 amino acids. Trimming removed 4 bases from V and 5 bases from J; junction bases left unmatched: 17. The V gene's germline CDR1 is SEHNR and CDR2 FQNEAQ (reference sequence). CDR3 loop: CASSSRGQLLDRDNEQFF. CDR3 DNA: TGTGCCAGCAGCTCCCGGGGCCAACTCCTAGACAGGGACAATGAGCAGTTCTTC.

This chain uses TRBV27 with TRBJ2-1, with TRBD2 identical over 8 bases. V shed 6 bases and J 3 bases; nucleotides not matched to a gene: 13. The length of the CDR3 is 17 residues. Per germline, CDR1 MNHEY and CDR2 SMNVEV (reference sequence). Here the CDR3 DNA reads TGTGCCAGCAGAACCGCGGGAGGTCCTCCACTCTACAATGAGCAGTTCTTC. This encodes CASRTAGGPPLYNEQFF.

This clone was seen only a few times. The V gene is TRBV7-9, the J gene TRBJ1-1; D unresolved. Germline V gene sequence: CDR1 SEHNR, CDR2 FQNEAQ (reference sequence). The CDR3 runs to 15 residues. Trimming took 5 bases from V and 5 from J, leaving 18 bases between them. CDR3 region: CASSPPGKGRTEAFF. In nucleotides, the CDR3 is TGTGCCAGCAGCCCTCCCGGGAAGGGTCGGACTGAAGCTTTCTTT.

The genes are TRBV28 and TRBJ2-7; 7 nucleotides line up with TRBD2. This CDR3 is 14 amino acids long. Germline loops: CDR1 MDHEN, CDR2 SYDVKM. Losses at the gene ends were 6 bases for V and 0 bases for J; bases not matched to a gene: 5. The chain's CDR3 is CASSQRGSSYEQYF. In DNA, the CDR3 is TGTGCCAGCAGCCAGCGGGGTAGCTCCTACGAGCAGTACTTC.

This chain uses TRBV7-2 with TRBJ2-3; 11 positions match TRBD1. Trimming took 4 bases from V and 0 from J; bases not matched to a gene: 9. From germline, CDR1 is SGHTA and CDR2 FQGNSA. The CDR3 length is 18 residues. The CDR3 spells CASSSRTGGVSSTDTQYF. The DNA of the CDR3 is TGTGCCAGCAGCTCTCGGACAGGGGGCGTCTCTAGCACAGATACGCAGTATTTT.

CDR3 amino acids: CASSQGLPKGTSRSYNEQFF. CDR3 DNA: TGTGCCAGCAGCCAAGGCCTCCCGAAGGGGACTAGTCGGTCCTACAATGAGCAGTTCTTC. The chain combines TRBV4-2 with TRBJ2-1, with 8 bases aligning to TRBD2. Germline assignment: CDR1 LGHNA and CDR2 YNFKEQ. V lost 1 base, J lost 1 base, and 15 bases stayed unmatched. CDR3 size: 20 residues.

The V gene is TRBV18, the J gene TRBJ1-2; 10 bases fit TRBD1. V lost 2 bases, J lost 6 bases, and 0 bases stayed unmatched. In germline, CDR1 is KGHSH, CDR2 LQKENI. This CDR3 contains 13 residues. The CDR3 sequence: CASSPDRGHGYTF. CDR3 sequence (DNA): TGTGCCAGCTCACCAGACAGGGGGCATGGCTACACCTTC.

CDR3 region: CASSQDSGINTGELFF. DNA for the CDR3: TGCGCCAGCAGCCAGGATAGCGGAATCAACACCGGGGAGCTGTTTTTT. This chain links TRBV4-3 with TRBJ2-2; perhaps TRBD2 as D (6 bases). CDR1 is LGHNA, CDR2 YSLEER, per germline. There are 16 residues in the CDR3. Trimming removed 3 bases from V and 2 bases from J, with 13 bases in between.

The genes are TRBV5-1 and TRBJ2-2; 7 positions match TRBD1. The ends lost 2 bases at V and 4 bases at J; junction bases unmatched: 5. The CDR3 consists of 15 residues. Looked up from germline, CDR1 is SGHRS and CDR2 is YFSETQ. The CDR3 DNA sequence: TGCGCCAGCAGCTTCGAGGGGGCGCCCACCGGGGAGCTGTTTTTT. It encodes CASSFEGAPTGELFF.

This rearrangement joins TRBV4-3 to TRBJ2-1; weak D call: TRBD2 (5 bases). CDR1 is LGHNA, CDR2 YSLEER, per germline. Between the trimmed V and J ends, which lost 1 base and 3 bases, there was a span of 7 bases. CDR3 size: 14 residues. CDR3 DNA: TGCGCCAGCAGCCAAGGGACTTTCTACAATGAGCAGTTCTTC. Residues: CASSQGTFYNEQFF.

The chain has TRBV5-1 and TRBJ2-1, with 10 bases matching TRBD2. CDR3 length: 15 amino acids. Germline lookup yields CDR1 SGHRS and CDR2 YFSETQ. Trimming removed 4 bases from V and 3 bases from J; junction bases left unmatched: 4. The CDR3 here is CASSLQREGYNEQFF. As DNA, the CDR3 is TGCGCCAGCAGCCTGCAGCGGGAGGGCTACAATGAGCAGTTCTTC.

The V gene is TRBV4-2, the J gene TRBJ1-1; D ambiguous. This CDR3 spans 18 amino acids. Germline CDR1 reads LGHNA; CDR2 reads YNFKEQ. Trimming removed 2 bases at V and 1 base at J, with 20 bases between. The CDR3 nucleotides read TGTGCCAGCAGCCAACCCCTGGACTGGTTGCCAGGGAACACTGAAGCTTTCTTT. Its translation is CASSQPLDWLPGNTEAFF.

This clone was found a few times. This chain connects TRBV4-3 to TRBJ1-3; D gene uncertain. Trimming took off 1 base at V and 3 bases at J, with 10 bases between the two ends. The CDR3 extends over 15 amino acids. Looked up from germline, CDR1 is LGHNA and CDR2 is YSLEER. The CDR3 spells CASSQGGFCGNTIYF. The CDR3 nucleotides read TGCGCCAGCAGCCAAGGAGGGTTTTGTGGAAACACCATATATTTT.

The rearrangement joins TRBV7-6 to TRBJ2-1; 12 nucleotides line up with TRBD2. Germline V gene lookup returns CDR1 SGHVS and CDR2 FNYEAQ. CDR3 length: 18 amino acids. The V and J ends lost 2 bases and 4 bases, in that order; junction bases with no gene match: 9. CDR3 protein: CASSLTPRLAGDYNEQFF. The CDR3 region has the DNA TGTGCCAGCAGCTTAACTCCTAGACTAGCGGGAGATTACAATGAGCAGTTCTTC.

The chain recombines TRBV5-6 with TRBJ1-4; no clear D. Trimming removed 2 bases at V and 0 bases at J, with 5 bases between. Germline assignment: CDR1 SGHDT and CDR2 YYEEEE. The CDR3 runs to 14 residues. The CDR3 sequence is CASSFRATNEKLFF. In nucleotides, the CDR3 is TGTGCCAGCAGCTTTCGAGCAACTAATGAAAAACTGTTTTTT.

J is TRBJ2-5 and V is TRBV4-3; TRBD2 might be the D (5 bases). CDR1 and CDR2 from the germline V gene are LGHNA and YSLEER. The CDR3 is made up of 17 amino acids. The germline V and J ends were trimmed by 1 base and 4 bases, with 19 bases remaining between them. The CDR3 coding sequence is TGCGCCAGCAGCCAAGTATCCCCGGTGAGCGGCGGAGAGACCCAGTACTTC. It codes for CASSQVSPVSGGETQYF.

The V and J genes are TRBV30 and TRBJ1-2; the D gene is possibly TRBD1 (5 bases). Germline V CDR1 and CDR2: GTSNPN, SVGIG (reference sequence). This CDR3 has 15 amino acids. V gave up 7 bases and J gave up 0 bases, with 18 bases separating them. The CDR3 loop is CALQFRGGANYGYTF. CDR3 bases: TGTGCCTTACAATTTCGAGGAGGGGCTAACTATGGCTACACCTTC. Full variable domain (outside the CDR3, taken from reference TRBV30 and TRBJ1-2): SQTIHQWPATLVQPVGSPLSLECTVEGTSNPNLYWYRQAAGRGLQLLFYSVGIGQISSEVPQNLSASRPQDRQFILSSKKLLLSDSGFYLCALQFRGGANYGYTFGSGTRLTVV.

The chain couples TRBV4-1 to TRBJ2-1; the D gene is possibly TRBD2 (5 bases). The CDR3 consists of 16 residues. V was cut by 0 bases and J by 1 base, with 10 bases left in between. The germline gives CDR1 MGHRA, CDR2 YSYEKL. The CDR3 DNA follows: TGCGCCAGCAGCCAAGAGAGTAGCGCTTCCTACAATGAGCAGTTCTTC. This gives the protein CASSQESSASYNEQFF.

The rearrangement links TRBV5-4 to TRBJ2-5, with 10 bases matching TRBD2. Germline trimming cut 4 bases from V and 5 bases from J; bases unmatched to any gene: 14. From germline, CDR1 is SGHNT and CDR2 YYREEE (reference sequence). The CDR3 covers 17 residues. In DNA, the CDR3 is TGTGCCAGCAGCCCCAATCACCCGGGACTAGCGCGGGAGACCCAGTACTTC. As protein: CASSPNHPGLARETQYF.

The chain links TRBV30 to TRBJ1-3, with D unresolved. From germline, CDR1 is GTSNPN and CDR2 SVGIG (reference sequence). Deletions cut 2 bases from V and 9 bases from J, with 11 bases between. The length of the CDR3 is 12 residues. The CDR3 DNA follows: TGTGCCTGGAGTACACTGCGGGTCACCATATATTTT. Protein: CAWSTLRVTIYF.

This clone was found a few times. The rearrangement uses TRBV11-2 and TRBJ1-3, with a possible D match to TRBD1 (5 bases). Germline V gene data show CDR1 as SGHAT and CDR2 as FQNNGV. The CDR3 has 15 residues. V was cut by 0 bases and J by 3 bases, with 9 bases left in between. As DNA, the CDR3 is TGTGCCAGCAGCTTAGAGGGACTCTTTGGAAACACCATATATTTT. Translating it yields CASSLEGLFGNTIYF.

The V gene is TRBV6-1, the J gene TRBJ2-2, with unresolved D. V lost 1 base, J lost 2 bases, and 17 bases lay in between. The germline V gene has CDR1 MNHNS and CDR2 SASEGT. This CDR3 has 18 amino acids. The CDR3 here is CASSEDYWIAGNTGELFF. CDR3 DNA sequence: TGTGCCAGCAGTGAAGATTATTGGATAGCCGGAAACACCGGGGAGCTGTTTTTT.

The V and J genes are TRBV30 and TRBJ1-1, with 8 bases matching TRBD1. V shed 2 bases and J 0 bases; nucleotides not matched to a gene: 8. Germline V gene sequence: CDR1 GTSNPN, CDR2 SVGIG (reference sequence). The CDR3 is 16 amino acids. The CDR3 DNA sequence: TGTGCCTGGAGTCGACAGGGGAAGGCGATGAACACTGAAGCTTTCTTT. The encoded protein is CAWSRQGKAMNTEAFF.

The V gene is TRBV7-2, the J gene TRBJ2-7, with 8 bases matching TRBD2. V trimming: 5 bases; J trimming: 1 base; junction bases outside the gene matches: 13. The CDR3 is 17 amino acids. Per the germline V gene, CDR1 is SGHTA and CDR2 is FQGNSA. The CDR3 bases are TGTGCCAGCAGCATGAGTAGCGGGACCGCCGGGTCCTACGAGCAGTACTTC. Its translation: CASSMSSGTAGSYEQYF.

The V call is TRBV10-2, the J call TRBJ2-1, with 8 bases lining up with TRBD2. J gave up 9 bases and V 2 bases, and 9 bases lay outside the gene matches. The CDR3 sequence is 15 residues long. From germline, CDR1 is WSHSY and CDR2 SAAADI. The CDR3 sequence: CASSEDIGRAPEQFF. Here the CDR3 DNA reads TGCGCCAGCAGTGAGGATATCGGGAGGGCCCCTGAGCAGTTCTTC.